This TCR beta chain was identified during a study of CD4 and CD8 cells across lung adenocarcinoma regions. The patients had localized lung adenocarcinoma, a non-small cell subtype. TCRdb reprocessed the PCR reads with MiXCR, giving one entry per CDR3 protein. The repertoire holds under 25,000 distinct CDR3 sequences, with over 40% as singletons. This TCR was recovered from a male donor with lung adenocarcinoma. The CD4 and CD8 labels of this study may be unreliable. The sample consisted of CD4+ T cells from the center of a lung tumor.

Here the CDR3 reads CASSLASGRGARDTQYF. CDR3 in DNA: TGTGCCAGCAGTTTAGCCTCGGGGCGGGGGGCCAGGGATACGCAGTACTTC. V is TRBV6-2 or TRBV6-3 and J is TRBJ2-3; 8 positions match TRBD2. Matching the DNA end better, TRBJ2-7 makes the J call doubtful. CDR3 size: 17 residues. The germline V gene encodes CDR1 MNHEY and CDR2 SVGEGT.